This TCR beta chain was profiled in a study of Graves' ophthalmopathy and Graves' hyperthyroidism. Researchers took RNA transcripts and amplified TCR beta CDR3 regions from them. An initial RT-PCR round employing HTBI primers preceded a second-round multiplex PCR. TCRdb reprocessed the multiplex PCR reads via MiXCR and lists one record per CDR3 protein. This table holds almost 750,000 distinct CDR3 sequences, roughly two fifths found once. This CDR3 spans 14 amino acids. Trimming removed 5 bases at V and 4 bases at J, with 18 bases between. CDR1 is SQVTM and CDR2 is ANQGSEA in the germline V gene. The receptor's source is an adult man with Graves' ophthalmopathy. Sequencing used peripheral blood. V gene TRBV29-1 combines with J gene TRBJ2-7; D is unresolved. The CDR3 DNA reads TGCAGCGTTAACGATCCTCTCTCTTTATACGAGCAGTACTTC. This encodes CSVNDPLSLYEQYF.